The 18 T cell receptor beta chains below were found in one sample sequenced in a study of blood T cell repertoires in COVID-19. Assay: immunoSEQ multiplex PCR; the TCRdb copy retains only in-frame clones and omits some. Of about 75,000 clones in the sample, approximately 90% are singletons; the top ten hold 5.5% to 7%. Material for sequencing was peripheral blood. Every receptor here comes from a woman between 70 and 85 years old with acute or convalescent COVID-19.

This chain connects TRBV13 to TRBJ2-5, with a tentative D call TRBD1 (6 bases). The V and J ends lost 5 bases and 1 base respectively, with 14 bases between them. Looked up from germline, CDR1 is PRHDT and CDR2 is FYEKMQ (reference sequence). This CDR3 region has 15 residues. The chain's CDR3 is CASSPYRASQETQYF. The CDR3 coding sequence is TGTGCCAGCAGCCCTTACAGGGCTTCCCAAGAGACCCAGTACTTC.

The V call is TRBV4-2, the J call TRBJ1-2; D is ambiguous. Trimming took 2 bases from V and 5 from J, leaving 18 bases between them. The germline V gene has CDR1 LGHNA and CDR2 YNFKEQ. The CDR3 runs 16 residues. CDR3 loop: CASSQRSISTEYGYTF. CDR3 nucleotide sequence: TGTGCCAGCAGCCAAAGGTCCATATCGACTGAGTATGGCTACACCTTC.

The chain employs TRBV7-6 and TRBJ2-1; 9 bases fit TRBD1. The V gene's germline CDR1 is SGHVS and CDR2 FNYEAQ. J gave up 12 bases and V 4 bases, and 16 bases lay outside the gene matches. The CDR3 length is 16 residues. CDR3 loop: CASSYDIEGTGTGQFF. The CDR3 DNA follows: TGTGCCAGCAGCTACGATATCGAAGGGACAGGGACTGGGCAGTTCTTC.

In its sample, this clone was seen once. The chain combines TRBV5-4 with TRBJ2-3; a possible D gene is TRBD2 (5 bases). The CDR3 is 16 amino acids. Deletions cut 3 bases from V and 0 bases from J, with 14 bases between. Looked up from germline, CDR1 is SGHNT and CDR2 is YYREEE (reference sequence). The CDR3 DNA reads as TGTGCCAGCAGCTCCTACCCTAGCAGGAGCACAGATACGCAGTATTTT. The encoded protein is CASSSYPSRSTDTQYF. Based on the CDR3 plus reference TRBV5-4 and TRBJ2-3, the full variable domain is ETGVTQSPTHLIKTRGQQVTLRCSSQSGHNTVSWYQQALGQGPQFIFQYYREEENGRGNFPPRFSGLQFPNYSSELNVNALELDDSALYLCASSSYPSRSTDTQYFGPGTRLTVL.

This chain joins TRBV7-3 and TRBJ2-3; 9 nucleotides match TRBD2. Unmatched junction bases numbered 7, after V lost 0 bases and J lost 3 bases. The CDR3 runs 17 residues. The germline V gene encodes CDR1 SGHTA and CDR2 FQGTGA. The CDR3 DNA sequence: TGTGCCAGCAGCTTAACAGTTGGTAGCGGGAGAACAGATACGCAGTATTTT. This translates into CASSLTVGSGRTDTQYF.

The rearrangement links TRBV11-2 to TRBJ2-2; D ambiguous. The germline CDR1 and CDR2 sequences are SGHAT and FQNNGV. Between the trimmed V and J ends, which lost 2 bases and 0 bases, there was a span of 10 bases. The CDR3 sequence is 16 residues long. CDR3 coding DNA: TGTGCCAGCAGCTTAAGAGCCCCCCCGAACACCGGGGAGCTGTTTTTT. Protein: CASSLRAPPNTGELFF.

The rearrangement links TRBV7-9 to TRBJ1-5; weak D call: TRBD1 (6 bases). This CDR3 has 15 amino acids. V was pared by 6 bases and J by 2 bases, with 14 bases between. Germline V gene data show CDR1 as SEHNR and CDR2 as FQNEAQ (reference sequence). This CDR3 is CASRQGGAGNQPQHF. The CDR3 nucleotides are TGTGCCAGCAGACAAGGGGGGGCCGGCAATCAGCCCCAGCATTTT.

The J gene is TRBJ1-4, the V gene TRBV27, with TRBD1 as a possible D gene (6 bases). The germline gives CDR1 MNHEY, CDR2 SMNVEV (reference sequence). The ends were cut back, 6 bases at V and 6 bases at J, with 14 bases in the middle. The CDR3 length is 14 residues. The CDR3 here is CASSTRTAYEKLFF. Written as DNA, the CDR3 is TGTGCCAGCAGCACCAGGACAGCGTATGAAAAACTGTTTTTT.

The chain has TRBV28 and TRBJ1-2, with D hard to call. There are 14 residues in the CDR3. Deletions cut 5 bases from V and 4 bases from J, with 14 bases between. Germline-derived CDR1 and CDR2 are MDHEN and SYDVKM. In DNA form, the CDR3 reads TGTGCCAGCAGTCCACATACATCCCCCTATGGCTACACCTTC. Its translation is CASSPHTSPYGYTF.

The V gene is TRBV5-6, the J gene TRBJ1-4; TRBD1 agrees at 8 bases. Germline trimming cut 4 bases from V and 5 bases from J; bases unmatched to any gene: 7. This CDR3 spans 15 amino acids. From germline, CDR1 is SGHDT and CDR2 YYEEEE. CDR3 DNA: TGTGCCAGCAGCCACTCAGGGGGCAAGAATGAAAAACTGTTTTTT. Its translation is CASSHSGGKNEKLFF.

The chain recombines TRBV9 with TRBJ1-2; 7 nucleotides align to TRBD1. The ends lost 4 bases at V and 9 bases at J; junction bases unmatched: 12. The CDR3 contains 14 residues. Germline V gene lookup returns CDR1 SGDLS and CDR2 YYNGEE. As DNA, the CDR3 is TGTGCCAGCAGCTCCCGGACAGGTTCGCTTAGCTACACCTTC. Residues: CASSSRTGSLSYTF.

The chain recombines TRBV19 with TRBJ2-7; D might be TRBD2 (5 bases). The V gene lost 1 base and the J gene lost 4 bases, with 14 bases spanning the gap. Germline CDR1 reads LNHDA; CDR2 reads SQIVND (reference sequence). The CDR3 has 15 residues. The CDR3 spells CASSIGVRVIYEQYF. In DNA form, the CDR3 reads TGTGCCAGTAGTATAGGTGTGAGGGTGATTTACGAGCAGTACTTC.

The chain has TRBV6-6 and TRBJ1-5; D may be TRBD1 (5 bases). CDR3 length: 16 residues. Germline V gene sequence: CDR1 MNHNY, CDR2 SVGAGI (reference sequence). Between the trimmed V and J ends, which lost 6 bases and 6 bases, there was a span of 21 bases. CDR3 DNA sequence: TGTGCCAGCAGCGACGTCACCCGGGGGGTCCGTCAGCCCCAGCATTTT. It translates to CASSDVTRGVRQPQHF.

V is TRBV19 and J is TRBJ2-1; 7 nucleotides agree with TRBD1. From germline, CDR1 is LNHDA and CDR2 SQIVND (reference sequence). This CDR3 is 16 amino acids long. Trimming at V came to 6 bases and at J to 0 bases, leaving 8 bases not matched to a gene. Here the CDR3 reads CASSFGQASSYNEQFF. The CDR3 DNA follows: TGTGCCAGTAGCTTTGGACAGGCAAGCTCCTACAATGAGCAGTTCTTC.

The sample holds a few counts of this clone. The V and J genes are TRBV19 and TRBJ1-5; weak D call: TRBD1 (5 bases). The germline V and J ends were trimmed by 5 bases and 2 bases, with 10 bases remaining between them. There are 14 residues in the CDR3. CDR1 and CDR2 (germline): LNHDA, SQIVND (reference sequence). CDR3 protein: CASSQGKGNQPQHF. Written as DNA, the CDR3 is TGTGCCAGTAGTCAGGGTAAGGGCAATCAGCCCCAGCATTTT.

V is TRBV15 and J is TRBJ1-1; D is ambiguous. V lost 0 bases, J lost 3 bases, and 8 bases lay in between. CDR3 length: 14 residues. CDR1 LNHNV and CDR2 YYDKDF come from the germline V gene (reference sequence). CDR3 nucleotides: TGTGCCACCAGCAGAGACCAGGTTGACACTGAAGCTTTCTTT. This sequence encodes CATSRDQVDTEAFF.

The rearrangement joins TRBV29-1 to TRBJ1-2; D remains unclear. V gave up 7 bases and J gave up 1 base, with 19 bases separating them. The CDR3 has 15 amino acids. In germline, CDR1 is SQVTM, CDR2 ANQGSEA. CDR3: CSGKGGEGLNYGYTF. In DNA, the CDR3 is TGCAGCGGGAAGGGAGGAGAAGGACTTAACTATGGCTACACCTTC.

The CDR3 sequence is CASRQLAESYNEQFF. For the CDR3, the DNA is TGTGCCAGCAGGCAACTAGCGGAATCCTACAATGAGCAGTTCTTC. J is TRBJ2-1 and V is TRBV28; 8 bases agree with TRBD2. Germline assignment: CDR1 MDHEN and CDR2 SYDVKM. After removal of 6 bases from V and 1 base from J, the junction contained 5 bases not matched to a gene. The CDR3 length is 15 residues.